This T cell receptor (beta chain) was obtained from a study of cytomegalovirus exposure and HLA in healthy donors. Broader study findings: Association with HLA alleles at 0.05 false discovery rate was found for 16,951 TCR beta sequences in a later analysis.

A note on this clone: What it binds is unknown.

The CDR3 has 16 residues. V was pared by 3 bases and J by 5 bases, with 10 bases of the junction left unmatched. CDR1 is KGHSH and CDR2 is LQKENI in the germline V gene. The PCR employed 60 Vbeta primers together with 13 Jbeta primers. Measured with immunoSEQ multiplex PCR; TCRdb has only the in-frame clones, and not every one. The top ten clones hold about 2.3% of a sample with 150,000 to 200,000 clones, roughly 83% of them seen once. This TCR was sampled from a woman in her forties or fifties in good health and CMV-seronegative. The chain combines TRBV18 with TRBJ2-5, with TRBD2 identical over 9 bases. The specimen sequenced was PBMCs. The DNA of the CDR3 is TGTGCCAGCTCACCCCTGGGACTAGCTCTGGGGGAGACCCAGTACTTC. Its translation: CASSPLGLALGETQYF.